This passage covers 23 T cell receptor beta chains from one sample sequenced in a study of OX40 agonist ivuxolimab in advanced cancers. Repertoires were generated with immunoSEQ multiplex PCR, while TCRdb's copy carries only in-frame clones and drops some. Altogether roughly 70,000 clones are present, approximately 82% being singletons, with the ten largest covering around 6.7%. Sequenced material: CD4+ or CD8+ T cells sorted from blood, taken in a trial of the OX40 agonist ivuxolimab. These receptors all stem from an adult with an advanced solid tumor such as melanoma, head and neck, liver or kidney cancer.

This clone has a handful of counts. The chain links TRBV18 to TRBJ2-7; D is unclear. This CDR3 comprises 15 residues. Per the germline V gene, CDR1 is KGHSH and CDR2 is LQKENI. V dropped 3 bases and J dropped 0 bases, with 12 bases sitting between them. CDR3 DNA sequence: TGTGCCAGCTCACCGAGTCAGATAAGCTCCTACGAGCAGTACTTC. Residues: CASSPSQISSYEQYF.

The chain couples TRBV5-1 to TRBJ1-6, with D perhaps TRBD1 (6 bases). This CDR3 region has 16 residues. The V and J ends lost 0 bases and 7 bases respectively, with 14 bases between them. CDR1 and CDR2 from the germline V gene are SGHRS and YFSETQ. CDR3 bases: TGCGCCAGCAGCTTGGAAGGGGCTGGACAGAATTCACCCCTCCACTTT. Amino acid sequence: CASSLEGAGQNSPLHF. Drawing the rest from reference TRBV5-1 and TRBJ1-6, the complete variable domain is KAGVTQTPRYLIKTRGQQVTLSCSPISGHRSVSWYQQTPGQGLQFLFEYFSETQRNKGNFPGRFSGRQFSNSRSEMNVSTLELGDSALYLCASSLEGAGQNSPLHFGNGTRLTVT.

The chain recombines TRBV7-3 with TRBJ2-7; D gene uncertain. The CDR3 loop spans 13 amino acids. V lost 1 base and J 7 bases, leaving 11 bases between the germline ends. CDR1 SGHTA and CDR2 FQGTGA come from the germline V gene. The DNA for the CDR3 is TGTGCCAGCAGCTTAATGTGGGGTGGGGAGCAGTACTTC. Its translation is CASSLMWGGEQYF.

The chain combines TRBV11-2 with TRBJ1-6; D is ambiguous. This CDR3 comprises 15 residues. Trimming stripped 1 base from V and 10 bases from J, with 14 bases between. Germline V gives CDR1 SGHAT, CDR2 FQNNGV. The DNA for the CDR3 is TGTGCCAGCAGCTTAGCGGCAGCCTTCGACTCACCCCTCCACTTT. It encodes CASSLAAAFDSPLHF.

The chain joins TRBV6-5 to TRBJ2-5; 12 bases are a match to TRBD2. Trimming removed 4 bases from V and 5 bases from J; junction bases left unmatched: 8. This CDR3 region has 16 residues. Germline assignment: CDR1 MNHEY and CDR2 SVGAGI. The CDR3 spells CASSSSSGGAGETQYF. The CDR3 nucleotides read TGTGCCAGCAGTTCTTCTAGCGGGGGGGCCGGTGAGACCCAGTACTTC.

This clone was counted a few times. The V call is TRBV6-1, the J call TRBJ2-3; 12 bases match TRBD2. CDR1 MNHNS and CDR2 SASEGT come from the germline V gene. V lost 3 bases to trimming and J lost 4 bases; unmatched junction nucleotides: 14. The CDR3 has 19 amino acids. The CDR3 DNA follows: TGTGCCAGCAGTGAGAGGTCTAGCGGGGGGGCCTTCCCTCCAGATACGCAGTATTTT. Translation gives CASSERSSGGAFPPDTQYF.

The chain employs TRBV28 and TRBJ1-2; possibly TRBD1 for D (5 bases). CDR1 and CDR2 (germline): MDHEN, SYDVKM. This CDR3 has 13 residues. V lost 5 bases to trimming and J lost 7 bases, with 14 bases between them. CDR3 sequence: CASSVSGARGYTF. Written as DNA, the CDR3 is TGTGCCAGCAGTGTCTCCGGGGCTCGTGGCTACACCTTC.

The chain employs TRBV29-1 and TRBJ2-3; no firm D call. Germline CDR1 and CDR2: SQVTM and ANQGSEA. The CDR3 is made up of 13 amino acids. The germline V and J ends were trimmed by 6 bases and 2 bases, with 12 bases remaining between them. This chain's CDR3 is CSVATGTTDTQYF. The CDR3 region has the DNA TGCAGCGTCGCCACTGGAACCACAGATACGCAGTATTTT.

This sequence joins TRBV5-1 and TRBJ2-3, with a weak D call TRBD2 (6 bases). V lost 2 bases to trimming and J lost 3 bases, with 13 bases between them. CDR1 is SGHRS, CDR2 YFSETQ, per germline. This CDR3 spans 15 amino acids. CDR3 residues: CASSFRTGRTDTQYF. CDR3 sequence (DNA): TGCGCCAGCAGCTTTAGGACTGGGAGGACAGATACGCAGTATTTT.

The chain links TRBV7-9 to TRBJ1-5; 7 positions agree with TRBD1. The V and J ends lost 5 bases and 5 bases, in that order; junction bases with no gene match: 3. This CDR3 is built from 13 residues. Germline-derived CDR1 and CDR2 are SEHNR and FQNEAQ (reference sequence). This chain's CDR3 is CASSPTGHQPQHF. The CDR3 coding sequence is TGTGCCAGCAGCCCGACAGGGCATCAGCCCCAGCATTTT.

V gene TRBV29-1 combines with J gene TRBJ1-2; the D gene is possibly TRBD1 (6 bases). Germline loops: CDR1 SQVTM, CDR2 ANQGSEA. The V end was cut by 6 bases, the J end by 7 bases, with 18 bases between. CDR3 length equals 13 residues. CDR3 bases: TGCAGCGTAGAATTCGGGACACTTGGTGGCTACACCTTC. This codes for CSVEFGTLGGYTF.

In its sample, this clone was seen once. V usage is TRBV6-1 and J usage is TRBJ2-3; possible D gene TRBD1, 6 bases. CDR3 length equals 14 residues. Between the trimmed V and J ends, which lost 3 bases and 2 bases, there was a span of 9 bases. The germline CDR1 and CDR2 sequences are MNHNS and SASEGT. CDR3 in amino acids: CASSDLGATDTQYF. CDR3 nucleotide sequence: TGTGCCAGCAGTGATCTGGGGGCCACAGATACGCAGTATTTT.

CDR3 DNA sequence: TGTGCCTGGATGCCCCGGGTGGTAGCGGGAGTTGGCGGGGAGCTGTTTTTT. Residues: CAWMPRVVAGVGGELFF. This sequence joins TRBV30 and TRBJ2-2; 9 nucleotides align to TRBD2. V lost 4 bases, J lost 7 bases, and 16 bases stayed unmatched. The V gene's germline CDR1 is GTSNPN and CDR2 SVGIG (reference sequence). CDR3 length: 17 amino acids.

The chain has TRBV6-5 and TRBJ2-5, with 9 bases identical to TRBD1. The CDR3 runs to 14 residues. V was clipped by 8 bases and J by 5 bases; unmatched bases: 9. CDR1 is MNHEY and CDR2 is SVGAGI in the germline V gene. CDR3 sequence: CASRPGTGSETQYF. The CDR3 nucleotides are TGTGCCAGCCGTCCCGGGACAGGGTCTGAGACCCAGTACTTC.

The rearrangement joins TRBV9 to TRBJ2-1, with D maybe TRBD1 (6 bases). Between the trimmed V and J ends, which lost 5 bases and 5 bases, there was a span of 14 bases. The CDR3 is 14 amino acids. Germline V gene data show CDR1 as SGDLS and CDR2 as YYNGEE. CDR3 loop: CASSLSWGHNEQFF. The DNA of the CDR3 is TGTGCCAGCAGTCTAAGTTGGGGGCACAATGAGCAGTTCTTC. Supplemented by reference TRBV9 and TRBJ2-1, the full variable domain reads DSGVTQTPKHLITATGQRVTLRCSPRSGDLSVYWYQQSLDQGLQFLIQYYNGEERAKGNILERFSAQQFPDLHSELNLSSLELGDSALYFCASSLSWGHNEQFFGPGTRLTVL.

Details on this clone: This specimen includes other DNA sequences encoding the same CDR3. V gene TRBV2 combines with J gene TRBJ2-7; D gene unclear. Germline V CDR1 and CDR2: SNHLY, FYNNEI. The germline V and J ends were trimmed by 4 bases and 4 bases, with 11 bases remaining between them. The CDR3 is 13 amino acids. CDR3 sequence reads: CASSVNRGYEQYV. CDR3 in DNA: TGTGCCAGCAGTGTGAACAGAGGATACGAGCAGTACGTC.

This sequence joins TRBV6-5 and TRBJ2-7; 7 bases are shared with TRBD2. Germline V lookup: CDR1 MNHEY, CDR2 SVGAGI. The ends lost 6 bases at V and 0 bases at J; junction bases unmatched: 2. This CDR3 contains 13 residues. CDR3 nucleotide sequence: TGTGCCAGCAGCACTAGCGACTCCTACGAGCAGTACTTC. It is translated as CASSTSDSYEQYF.

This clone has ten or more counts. The DNA of the CDR3 is TGTGCCAGCGGGGATTACAGGGTGCGCTCTGGAAACACCATATATTTT. Protein product: CASGDYRVRSGNTIYF. The rearrangement links TRBV5-5 to TRBJ1-3; perhaps TRBD1 as D (6 bases). V dropped 7 bases and J dropped 0 bases, with 17 bases sitting between them. The CDR3 has 16 residues. Germline assignment: CDR1 SGHKS and CDR2 YYEKEE (reference sequence). The full variable domain, in which reference TRBV5-5 and TRBJ1-3 provide the parts outside the CDR3, is DAGVTQSPTHLIKTRGQQVTLRCSPISGHKSVSWYQQVLGQGPQFIFQYYEKEERGRGNFPDRFSARQFPNYSSELNVNALLLGDSALYLCASGDYRVRSGNTIYFGEGSWLTVV.

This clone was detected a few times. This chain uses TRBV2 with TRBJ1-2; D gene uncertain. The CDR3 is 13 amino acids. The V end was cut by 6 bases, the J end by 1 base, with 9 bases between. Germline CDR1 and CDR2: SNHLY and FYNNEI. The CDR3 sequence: CASSPDLNYGYTF. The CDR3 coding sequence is TGTGCCAGCAGCCCGGACCTTAACTATGGCTACACCTTC.

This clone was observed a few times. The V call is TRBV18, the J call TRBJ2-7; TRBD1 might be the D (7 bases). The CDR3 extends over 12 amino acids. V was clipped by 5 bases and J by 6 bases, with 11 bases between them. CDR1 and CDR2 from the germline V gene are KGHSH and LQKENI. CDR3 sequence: CASSAQGGEQYF. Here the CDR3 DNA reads TGTGCCAGCTCAGCCCAGGGGGGCGAGCAGTACTTC.

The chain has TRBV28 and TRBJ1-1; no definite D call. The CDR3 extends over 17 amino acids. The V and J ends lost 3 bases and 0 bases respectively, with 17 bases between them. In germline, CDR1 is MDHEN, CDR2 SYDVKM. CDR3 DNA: TGTGCCAGCAGTTTTATTACGAGCCGGGGAATGAACACTGAAGCTTTCTTT. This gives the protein CASSFITSRGMNTEAFF.

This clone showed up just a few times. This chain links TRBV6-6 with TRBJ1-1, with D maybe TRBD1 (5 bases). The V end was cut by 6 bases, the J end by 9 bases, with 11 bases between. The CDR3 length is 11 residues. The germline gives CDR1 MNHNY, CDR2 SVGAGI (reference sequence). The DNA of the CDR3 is TGTGCCAGCAGCCGTGACAGACAAGCTTTCTTT. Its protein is CASSRDRQAFF.

The CDR3 DNA reads as TGTGCCAGCAGAGATTATGACATTGCCTCGCTTAAGAACACTGAAGCTTTCTTT. This encodes CASRDYDIASLKNTEAFF. The chain recombines TRBV2 with TRBJ1-1; the D is unclear. Germline V gene data show CDR1 as SNHLY and CDR2 as FYNNEI. The CDR3 length is 18 residues. V lost 6 bases and J lost 1, with 24 bases in between. The full variable domain, with the rest looked up from reference TRBV2 and TRBJ1-1, is EPEVTQTPSHQVTQMGQEVILRCVPISNHLYFYWYRQILGQKVEFLVSFYNNEISEKSEIFDDQFSVERPDGSNFTLKIRSTKLEDSAMYFCASRDYDIASLKNTEAFFGQGTRLTVV.